The 17 T cell receptor beta chains listed next were all sequenced from one sample in a study of cytomegalovirus exposure and HLA in healthy donors. Researchers ran the PCR with 60 Vbeta and 13 Jbeta primers. Method: immunoSEQ multiplex PCR; TCRdb's copy keeps in-frame clones and lacks some. The sample comprises 100,000 to 150,000 clones, roughly 80% of which are singletons, and around 2.2% rests with the top ten. The sample was PBMCs. The receptors shown here come from a man between 25 and 39 years old in good health and CMV-seronegative.

This rearrangement joins TRBV4-3 to TRBJ1-1; 7 bases agree with TRBD1. Germline V CDR1 and CDR2: LGHNA, YSLEER. CDR3 size: 17 residues. V trimming: 2 bases; J trimming: 3 bases; junction bases outside the gene matches: 12. CDR3 residues: CASSQWGLTGPYTEAFF. The CDR3 DNA sequence: TGCGCCAGCAGCCAATGGGGGCTGACAGGGCCGTACACTGAAGCTTTCTTT.

This clone was counted only a few times. The chain joins TRBV7-9 to TRBJ2-6; D is possibly TRBD1 (6 bases). Germline CDR1 is SEHNR and CDR2 is FQNEAQ (reference sequence). The CDR3 runs 15 residues. The V end lost 5 bases, the J end lost 5 bases, and 13 bases lay between the germline ends. The CDR3 is CASSLQGLRANVLTF. The CDR3 bases are TGTGCCAGCAGCCTACAGGGCCTGCGGGCCAACGTCCTGACTTTC.

The genes are TRBV6-5 and TRBJ1-4; 11 bases fit TRBD1. The CDR3 totals 16 residues. CDR1 is MNHEY and CDR2 is SVGAGI in the germline V gene. J was trimmed by 9 bases and V by 0 bases; bases with no gene match: 6. CDR3 amino acids: CASSYSGTGGRKKLFF. Written as DNA, the CDR3 is TGTGCCAGCAGTTACTCTGGGACAGGGGGTCGAAAAAAACTGTTTTTT.

V and J are TRBV6-5 and TRBJ1-5; no firm D call. The CDR3 is made up of 11 amino acids. The germline V and J ends were trimmed by 8 bases and 3 bases, with 5 bases remaining between them. CDR1 MNHEY and CDR2 SVGAGI come from the germline V gene. Written as DNA, the CDR3 is TGTGCCAGCGGCACCAATCAGCCCCAGCATTTT. This sequence encodes CASGTNQPQHF.

About this clone: Distinct nucleotide sequences in the sample also encode this CDR3. The rearrangement links TRBV5-1 to TRBJ2-5; perhaps TRBD1 as D (6 bases). Germline CDR1 is SGHRS and CDR2 is YFSETQ. Trimming cost V 3 bases and J 5 bases, with 11 bases left between them. This CDR3 contains 13 residues. The CDR3 spells CASSSTGWETQYF. Here the CDR3 DNA reads TGCGCCAGCAGCTCTACAGGGTGGGAGACCCAGTACTTC. The whole variable domain, filled in from reference TRBV5-1 and TRBJ2-5, reads KAGVTQTPRYLIKTRGQQVTLSCSPISGHRSVSWYQQTPGQGLQFLFEYFSETQRNKGNFPGRFSGRQFSNSRSEMNVSTLELGDSALYLCASSSTGWETQYFGPGTRLLVL.

J is TRBJ1-6 and V is TRBV6-1, with D unresolved. Germline CDR1 and CDR2: MNHNS and SASEGT. The CDR3 has 15 amino acids. The V and J ends lost 5 bases and 3 bases respectively, with 11 bases between them. The CDR3 bases are TGTGCCAGCAGTAAAACCCGGGGCTATAATTCACCCCTCCACTTT. It yields the protein CASSKTRGYNSPLHF.

The V and J genes are TRBV25-1 and TRBJ2-5; no clear D gene. The J call may be incorrect, as the DNA end agrees better with TRBJ2-7. Germline CDR1 and CDR2: MGHDK and SYGVNS. This CDR3 has 13 amino acids. In DNA, the CDR3 is TGTGCCAGCAGTGATCCCGGTTCCTACGAGCAGTACTTC. Translation: CASSDPGSYEQYF.

V gene TRBV5-1 combines with J gene TRBJ2-3; weak D call: TRBD2 (5 bases). The CDR3 spans 15 residues. The germline gives CDR1 SGHRS, CDR2 YFSETQ. Trimming took 0 bases from V and 5 from J, leaving 13 bases between them. CDR3 sequence (DNA): TGCGCCAGCAGCTTGGAGGCCCATAGCGTAGATACGCAGTATTTT. Protein sequence: CASSLEAHSVDTQYF.

The genes are TRBV5-1 and TRBJ2-7, with D maybe TRBD2 (5 bases). V lost 0 bases and J lost 1, with 17 bases in between. CDR3 size: 17 residues. From germline, CDR1 is SGHRS and CDR2 YFSETQ. CDR3 sequence reads: CASSLGLTADPSYEQYF. As DNA, the CDR3 is TGCGCCAGCAGCTTGGGCCTTACAGCGGACCCTTCCTACGAGCAGTACTTC.

The chain recombines TRBV2 with TRBJ2-3; 7 nucleotides agree with TRBD1. Germline V gene sequence: CDR1 SNHLY, CDR2 FYNNEI. After removal of 2 bases from V and 5 bases from J, the junction contained 4 bases not matched to a gene. The CDR3 spans 14 residues. As DNA, the CDR3 is TGTGCCAGCAGTGAACAAACAGGGGAAGATACGCAGTATTTT. This translates into CASSEQTGEDTQYF.

The CDR3 reads CASSLKDRVREQYF. CDR3 sequence (DNA): TGTGCCAGCAGCTTGAAGGACAGGGTGAGGGAGCAGTACTTC. The rearrangement uses TRBV11-2 and TRBJ2-7; 8 bases match TRBD1. The CDR3 runs 14 residues. Trimming at V came to 3 bases and at J to 7 bases, leaving 8 bases not matched to a gene. Germline CDR1 reads SGHAT; CDR2 reads FQNNGV.

The chain has TRBV7-9 and TRBJ2-5; 8 bases fit TRBD1. CDR3 length equals 15 residues. Germline CDR1 and CDR2: SEHNR and FQNEAQ (reference sequence). The V and J ends lost 5 bases and 0 bases, in that order; junction bases with no gene match: 5. DNA for the CDR3: TGTGCCAGCAGCCCCCGGACAGGGCACCAAGAGACCCAGTACTTC. It yields the protein CASSPRTGHQETQYF. The full variable domain, completed using reference TRBV7-9 and TRBJ2-5, is DTGVSQNPRHKITKRGQNVTFRCDPISEHNRLYWYRQTLGQGPEFLTYFQNEAQLEKSRLLSDRFSAERPKGSFSTLEIQRTEQGDSAMYLCASSPRTGHQETQYFGPGTRLLVL.

The chain combines TRBV5-1 with TRBJ2-7; 10 bases align to TRBD1. Unmatched junction bases numbered 6, after V lost 0 bases and J lost 3 bases. The CDR3 length is 16 residues. The germline V gene encodes CDR1 SGHRS and CDR2 YFSETQ. CDR3 sequence: CASSLDRQGARYEQYF. CDR3 nucleotides: TGCGCCAGCAGCTTGGATCGACAGGGGGCGCGCTACGAGCAGTACTTC.

The chain links TRBV7-2 to TRBJ2-5, with 7 bases aligning to TRBD2. The CDR3 spans 15 residues. V lost 1 base to trimming and J lost 5 bases; unmatched junction nucleotides: 7. Looked up from germline, CDR1 is SGHTA and CDR2 is FQGNSA. As DNA, the CDR3 is TGTGCCAGCAGCTTAGTGTCTAGGGGAGGGGAGACCCAGTACTTC. Amino acid sequence: CASSLVSRGGETQYF.

This clone has a handful of counts. The CDR3 loop is CASLSGGVDEQFF. DNA of the CDR3: TGCGCCAGCCTTAGCGGGGGGGTGGATGAGCAGTTCTTC. The chain carries TRBV5-1 and TRBJ2-1; 11 nucleotides agree with TRBD2. Trimming removed 7 bases from V and 8 bases from J; junction bases left unmatched: 5. The CDR3 covers 13 residues. Germline V CDR1 and CDR2: SGHRS, YFSETQ.

The CDR3 DNA sequence: TGTGCCAGTAGTGGGACAGATGGCTACGAGCAGTACTTC. It yields the protein CASSGTDGYEQYF. V and J are TRBV19 and TRBJ2-7; 7 nucleotides match TRBD1. V lost 5 bases and J lost 3; bases outside the gene matches: 4. Germline V CDR1 and CDR2: LNHDA, SQIVND (reference sequence). The CDR3 covers 13 residues.

CDR3 amino acids: CASSAGTGGTYEQYF. DNA for the CDR3: TGTGCCAGCAGCGCTGGGACAGGGGGCACCTACGAGCAGTACTTC. The V gene is TRBV7-9, the J gene TRBJ2-7; 12 bases align to TRBD1. V shed 5 bases and J 2 bases; nucleotides not matched to a gene: 4. The germline V gene has CDR1 SEHNR and CDR2 FQNEAQ (reference sequence). CDR3 length equals 15 residues. Looking up the rest from reference TRBV7-9 and TRBJ2-7 gives the full variable domain: DTGVSQNPRHKITKRGQNVTFRCDPISEHNRLYWYRQTLGQGPEFLTYFQNEAQLEKSRLLSDRFSAERPKGSFSTLEIQRTEQGDSAMYLCASSAGTGGTYEQYFGPGTRLTVT.